This TCR beta chain was sequenced for a study of T-cell reconstitution after alpha-beta-depleted transplantation in children. Unique molecular identifiers were incorporated when the TCRbeta library was constructed. In TCRdb, the PCR reads were re-called with MiXCR into one record per CDR3 protein. In the table there are about 110,000 distinct CDR3 sequences, 10% of which are singletons. This clonotype was seen repeatedly, ten times or more. This CDR3 has 15 residues. CDR1 SGHRS and CDR2 YFSETQ come from the germline V gene. Trimming stripped 3 bases from V and 6 bases from J, with 13 bases between. The clonotype comes from a human donor who donated a stem cell graft to a child with acute lymphoblastic leukemia. J is TRBJ1-6 and V is TRBV5-1, with unresolved D. The source material was PBMCs from the stem cell graft donor, sampled from the stem cell graft. The CDR3 spells CASSSAGLSNSPLHF. The CDR3 bases are TGCGCCAGCAGCTCTGCCGGGCTGAGTAATTCACCCCTCCACTTT.